These 10 T cell receptor beta chains were sequenced from one sample in a study of cytomegalovirus exposure and HLA in healthy donors. The study ran its PCR with 60 Vbeta and 13 Jbeta primers. Data came from immunoSEQ multiplex PCR; TCRdb stores just in-frame clones and leaves some out. The sample has around 250,000 clones, 81% seen once. The sequenced material came from PBMCs. Receptor source: an older woman in good health and CMV-seropositive.

As DNA, the CDR3 is TGTGCCAGCAGCTTAGGCCTTTCTAGCGGGAGTTTTAATGAGCAGTTCTTC. The encoded protein is CASSLGLSSGSFNEQFF. The gene calls are TRBV7-9 and TRBJ2-1, with 10 bases identical to TRBD2. There are 17 residues in the CDR3. The trim removed 1 base at V and 7 bases at J, leaving 10 bases unmatched. CDR1 and CDR2 (germline): SEHNR, FQNEAQ (reference sequence).

The rearrangement uses TRBV7-9 and TRBJ2-7; D is undetermined. Germline V gene data show CDR1 as SEHNR and CDR2 as FQNEAQ (reference sequence). The CDR3 has 11 residues. The V end lost 5 bases, the J end lost 2 bases, and 4 bases lay between the germline ends. The CDR3 is CASSPTYEQYF. The CDR3 nucleotides read TGTGCCAGCAGCCCTACCTACGAGCAGTACTTC.

The V call is TRBV5-4, the J call TRBJ2-7; possibly TRBD2 for D (5 bases). This CDR3 spans 13 amino acids. Trimming removed 2 bases at V and 3 bases at J, with 9 bases between. The germline V gene encodes CDR1 SGHNT and CDR2 YYREEE (reference sequence). The CDR3 region is CASSFPGFYEQYF. Written as DNA, the CDR3 is TGTGCCAGCAGCTTTCCGGGATTCTACGAGCAGTACTTC.

The CDR3 DNA sequence: TGTGCCAGCAGCCAAACGTCACAGGTCCCTTATGGCTACACCTTC. This codes for CASSQTSQVPYGYTF. The V gene is TRBV14, the J gene TRBJ1-2; tentatively, D is TRBD1 (5 bases). The CDR3 length is 15 residues. In germline, CDR1 is SGHDN, CDR2 FVKESK. The V and J ends lost 2 bases and 5 bases respectively, with 15 bases between them.

This clone has just one count. The rearrangement links TRBV5-4 to TRBJ2-5; 11 nucleotides align to TRBD1. The end of the DNA aligns better with TRBJ2-7, so the J call may be wrong. The germline V gene has CDR1 SGHNT and CDR2 YYREEE (reference sequence). This CDR3 is 12 amino acids long. CDR3 nucleotides: TGTGCCACCCAGGGACAGGGGGACGAGCAGTACTTC. Its protein is CATQGQGDEQYF.

The chain joins TRBV19 to TRBJ1-2, with 7 nucleotides matching TRBD1. J gave up 6 bases and V 5 bases, and 9 bases lay outside the gene matches. Per the germline V gene, CDR1 is LNHDA and CDR2 is SQIVND (reference sequence). CDR3 length: 14 amino acids. DNA for the CDR3: TGTGCCAGTAGTCCGGGGGAGGACAGGCATGGCTACACCTTC. Protein sequence: CASSPGEDRHGYTF.

J is TRBJ1-3 and V is TRBV4-1; D unclear. Germline V CDR1 and CDR2: MGHRA, YSYEKL. Trimming stripped 0 bases from V and 0 bases from J, with 9 bases between. There are 16 residues in the CDR3. The CDR3 region is CASSQDRTVSGNTIYF. For the CDR3, the DNA is TGCGCCAGCAGCCAAGATCGGACTGTCTCTGGAAACACCATATATTTT.

This clone was seen a few times. V usage is TRBV10-3 and J usage is TRBJ1-1, with 9 bases lining up with TRBD1. The CDR3 extends over 14 amino acids. The J segment lost 3 bases and the V segment lost 4 bases, leaving 3 bases of the junction unmatched. Germline loops: CDR1 ENHRY, CDR2 SYGVKD. The chain's CDR3 is CAISGDRAYTEAFF. DNA for the CDR3: TGTGCCATCAGTGGGGACAGGGCCTACACTGAAGCTTTCTTT.

Worth noting for this clone: Germline is not matched at one junction end, which may reflect a read error. The chain is built from TRBV7-9 and TRBJ2-7, with D perhaps matching TRBD1 (7 bases). Per germline, CDR1 SEHNR and CDR2 FQNEAQ (reference sequence). The CDR3 loop spans 14 amino acids. Here the CDR3 reads CSSSFQGGSYEQYF. In nucleotides, the CDR3 is TGTTCCAGCAGCTTCCAGGGGGGCTCCTACGAGCAGTACTTC. The whole variable domain, filled in from reference TRBV7-9 and TRBJ2-7, reads DTGVSQNPRHKITKRGQNVTFRCDPISEHNRLYWYRQTLGQGPEFLTYFQNEAQLEKSRLLSDRFSAERPKGSFSTLEIQRTEQGDSAMYLCSSSFQGGSYEQYFGPGTRLTVT.

J is TRBJ2-5 and V is TRBV5-1; the match to TRBD1 covers 9 bases. The J call may be in error: the DNA end matches TRBJ2-7 better. The CDR3 is 15 amino acids. Germline CDR1 and CDR2: SGHRS and YFSETQ. CDR3: CASSLEDRGDDEQYF. The DNA of the CDR3 is TGCGCCAGCAGCTTGGAGGACAGGGGTGACGACGAGCAGTACTTC.